The following is a TCR beta chain sequence with its context. Its antigen is as yet unknown. This entry comes from a study of blood T cells in healthy people across ages. Study-wide context: When template switching was applied, about one barcoded beta molecule was captured per two T cells.

A second PCR, run for roughly 7 to 12 cycles, used a sample-barcoded 5' primer plus a J-beta primer mix. Every single cDNA molecule received a tag from a template-switch adaptor with 12 random nucleotides. TCRdb used MiXCR to reprocess the 5' RACE reads, holding one entry per CDR3 protein. The table has 850,000 or so distinct CDR3 sequences, around 30% seen once; the top ten hold 17%. The study's findings and limits: Diversity estimated from one million T cells was considered an underestimate. Age advanced and TCR beta diversity per million T cells fell, roughly linearly.

Source material: blood. The source of this sequence is an elderly woman in good health.

The CDR3 region is CASSQAGQGTKTQYF. The CDR3 DNA is TGCGCCAGCAGCCAAGCGGGACAGGGGACGAAGACCCAGTACTTC. The chain couples TRBV4-1 to TRBJ2-5; 10 bases match TRBD1. With 1 base clipped from V and 6 bases from J, the junction kept 5 bases outside the gene matches. CDR1 MGHRA and CDR2 YSYEKL come from the germline V gene. The CDR3 is 15 residues long.